This TCR beta chain derives from a study of T cells in Graves' hyperthyroidism and ophthalmopathy. Based on clinical symptoms, serum thyroxine and TRAb, thyroid ultrasound and orbital computed tomography, diagnoses were reached. Overall study findings and caveats: The model's output predicted ophthalmopathy at a median of around 7 months prior to onset. Researchers found most expanded thyroid clonotypes above 0.001 in blood as well.

This clonotype was counted many times. Its antigen is not identified. CDR3 length: 14 residues. The V gene's germline CDR1 is ENHRY and CDR2 SYGVKD. Trimming removed 2 bases at V and 11 bases at J, with 18 bases between. RNA transcripts provided the source from which TCR beta CDR3 regions were amplified. With the HTBI primer set, the TCR CDR3 went through a first round of RT-PCR. TCRdb reanalysed the multiplex PCR reads using MiXCR and keeps one entry per CDR3 protein. This sample carries over 650,000 distinct CDR3 sequences, 40% to 55% of them seen once, and the ten largest clones take roughly 7.2%. This clonotype was obtained from an adult man with Graves' disease, either hyperthyroidism or ophthalmopathy (not recorded which). The genes are TRBV10-3 and TRBJ1-1, with D possibly TRBD1 on 6 matching bases. The sequenced material came from peripheral blood or thyroid tissue (not recorded which). The CDR3 bases are TGTGCCATCAGTGAGAGGGCTCGGGACAACAACGCTTTCTTT. It specifies CAISERARDNNAFF.